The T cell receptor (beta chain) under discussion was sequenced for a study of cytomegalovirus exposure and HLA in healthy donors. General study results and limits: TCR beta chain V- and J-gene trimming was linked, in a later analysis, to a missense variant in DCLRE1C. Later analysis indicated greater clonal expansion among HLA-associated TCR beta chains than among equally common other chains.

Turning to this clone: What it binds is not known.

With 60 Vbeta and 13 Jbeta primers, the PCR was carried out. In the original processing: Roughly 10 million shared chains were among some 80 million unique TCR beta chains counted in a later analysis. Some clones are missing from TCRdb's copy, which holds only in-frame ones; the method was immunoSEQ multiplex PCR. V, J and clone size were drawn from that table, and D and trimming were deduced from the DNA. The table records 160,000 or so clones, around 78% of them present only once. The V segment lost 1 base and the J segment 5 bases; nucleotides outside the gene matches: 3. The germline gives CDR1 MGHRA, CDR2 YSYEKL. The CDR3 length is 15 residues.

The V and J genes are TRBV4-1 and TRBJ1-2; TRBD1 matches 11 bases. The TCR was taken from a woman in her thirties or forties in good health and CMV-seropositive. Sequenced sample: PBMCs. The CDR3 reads CASSQGTGGAYGYTF. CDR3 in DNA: TGCGCCAGCAGCCAAGGGACAGGGGGCGCGTATGGCTACACCTTC.